What follows are 27 T cell receptor beta chains derived from one specimen sequenced in a study of tumor-infiltrating lymphocytes in primary liver carcinoma. A constant-region primer primed TCR beta cDNA synthesis from 400 to 550 ng of total RNA. TCR beta libraries came from three nested multiplex PCR rounds using slightly modified ARM-PCR. Rounds one and two of PCR, each of roughly 10 cycles, were primed with TRBV1-TRBV30 forward primers and a C-beta reverse primer. From the multiplex PCR reads, TCRdb called clonotypes with MiXCR, one entry per CDR3 protein. The data show approximately 73,000 distinct CDR3 sequences, roughly three quarters seen once. The study co-extracted DNA and RNA from 20-30 mg of unsorted bulk tissue. Source material: liver tumor tissue from sampling region 4. Described subset: tumor region T4, right-lateral pole. The receptors were sampled from a man aged 35 to 55 with primary liver carcinoma and hepatitis B virus infection.

This clonotype was counted between two and nine times. Germline and junction disagree at one end, which may indicate a read error. The V and J genes are TRBV10-3 and TRBJ2-7, with D unclear. The germline V gene has CDR1 ENHRY and CDR2 SYGVKD. CDR3 length: 15 residues. CDR3 sequence: CATSAPETSSYEQYF. The DNA for the CDR3 is TGTGCCACCAGTGCTCCGGAAACGTCCTCCTACGAGCAGTACTTC.

The chain combines TRBV4-2 with TRBJ2-1, with a weak D call TRBD2 (5 bases). CDR3 length equals 17 residues. V lost 4 bases to trimming and J lost 0 bases, with 16 bases between them. Germline V gene sequence: CDR1 LGHNA, CDR2 YNFKEQ. The CDR3: CASSRGIAPNSYNEQFF. The CDR3 nucleotides read TGTGCCAGCAGCCGAGGGATAGCTCCGAACTCCTACAATGAGCAGTTCTTC.

Concerning this clonotype itself: One base away lies a much larger clone, so this may be a sequencing read error. The J gene is TRBJ2-5, the V gene TRBV13; unclear D gene. Per germline, CDR1 PRHDT and CDR2 FYEKMQ (reference sequence). Trimming took off 8 bases at V and 2 bases at J, with 12 bases between the two ends. The CDR3 has 13 amino acids. Here the CDR3 DNA reads TGTGCCAGCTGCCGACCCCCTCAAGAGACCCAGTACTTC. It yields the protein CASCRPPQETQYF.

V and J are TRBV12-3 or TRBV12-4 and TRBJ1-1, with D uncertain. The CDR3 is made up of 14 amino acids. V was trimmed by 1 base and J by 11 bases, leaving 17 bases between them. The CDR3 sequence is CASSLGRSNTKAFF. DNA for the CDR3: TGTGCCAGCAGTTTAGGACGGTCGAACACTAAGGCTTTCTTT.

This chain links TRBV10-3 with TRBJ2-5; 10 positions match TRBD1. CDR3 size: 13 residues. Germline values: CDR1 ENHRY, CDR2 SYGVKD. V shed 8 bases and J 13 bases; nucleotides not matched to a gene: 13. The CDR3 loop is CAIGTGDFETRYF. The CDR3 nucleotides are TGTGCCATCGGGACAGGGGATTTCGAGACTCGGTACTTC.

A word on this clonotype: Just one base apart from a much larger clone, this may be a read error. The rearrangement joins TRBV28 to TRBJ1-4; no reliable D call. This CDR3 contains 14 residues. V gave up 3 bases and J gave up 3 bases, with 8 bases separating them. Germline V gene sequence: CDR1 MDHEN, CDR2 SYDVKM. CDR3 nucleotides: TGTGCCAGCAGTTTTCCCGGGGCTAATGAAAAACTGTTTTTT. It codes for CASSFPGANEKLFF.

The rearrangement links TRBV5-4 to TRBJ2-3, with 8 positions matching TRBD2. There are 19 residues in the CDR3. Germline values: CDR1 SGHNT, CDR2 YYREEE (reference sequence). Trimming cost V 4 bases and J 6 bases; bases outside gene matches: 22. CDR3 loop: CASSPAEPAGEPKFDTQYF. CDR3 DNA: TGTGCCAGCAGCCCGGCGGAACCAGCGGGAGAACCTAAATTTGATACGCAGTATTTT.

At least ten counts were recorded for this clonotype. V usage is TRBV6-5 and J usage is TRBJ1-1, with D hard to call. V was clipped by 5 bases and J by 1 base, with 11 bases between them. The length of the CDR3 is 14 residues. Germline CDR1 MNHEY, CDR2 SVGAGI. The CDR3 is CASSPFIPNTEAFF. For the CDR3, the DNA is TGTGCCAGCAGTCCTTTTATCCCGAACACTGAAGCTTTCTTT.

Comments on this clonotype: The missing conserved phenylalanine or tryptophan at the end of this CDR3 makes a read error likely. The V gene is TRBV28, the J gene TRBJ2-7; a weak D match, TRBD2 (5 bases). The length of the CDR3 is 13 residues. Trimming pared 3 bases from V and 5 bases from J, leaving 11 bases between. Germline CDR1 is MDHEN and CDR2 is SYDVKM. The DNA of the CDR3 is TGTGCCAGCAGTTTCGGGGTCGGGAACGAGCAGTACCTC. This codes for CASSFGVGNEQYL.

The chain has TRBV11-2 and TRBJ2-3, with 8 bases lining up with TRBD2. In germline, CDR1 is SGHAT, CDR2 FQNNGV. The V segment lost 9 bases and the J segment 5 bases; nucleotides outside the gene matches: 22. The CDR3 loop spans 18 amino acids. The CDR3 spells CASNLTTNGRAGRDTQYF. As DNA, the CDR3 is TGTGCCAGTAACTTAACTACTAACGGGAGGGCGGGGCGAGATACGCAGTATTTT.

Turning to this clonotype: A much bigger clone sits one base away, suggesting this may be a read error. The chain employs TRBV7-9 and TRBJ2-5; D uncertain. The CDR3 consists of 14 residues. CDR1 and CDR2 from the germline V gene are SEHNR and FQNEAQ (reference sequence). CDR3 sequence reads: CASSLAAESEIQYF. DNA of the CDR3: TGTGCCAGCAGCTTAGCTGCGGAGTCTGAGATCCAGTACTTC.

The chain joins TRBV6-5 to TRBJ2-7; perhaps D is TRBD1 or TRBD2 (6 bases each). V was trimmed by 0 bases and J by 3 bases, leaving 15 bases between them. This CDR3 has 16 amino acids. Per germline, CDR1 MNHEY and CDR2 SVGAGI. The DNA for the CDR3 is TGTGCCAGCAGTTACTCTAGGGGGGATCTGATCTACGAGCAGTACTTC. It specifies CASSYSRGDLIYEQYF.

In the case of this clonotype: The junction departs from germline at one end; a sequencing error may be responsible. This chain joins TRBV5-5 and TRBJ2-1; tentative D call: TRBD1 (5 bases). The germline CDR1 and CDR2 sequences are SGHKS and YYEKEE (reference sequence). The CDR3 length is 12 residues. CDR3 bases: TGTGCCAGCAGCTTGGGTCCCAAGGGGCAGTTCTTT. Translation gives CASSLGPKGQFF.

Note on this clonotype: This may be a read error, as it is one base from a much larger clone. V usage is TRBV28 and J usage is TRBJ2-7; maybe TRBD2 (5 bases). Per germline, CDR1 MDHEN and CDR2 SYDVKM. This CDR3 region has 12 residues. In DNA form, the CDR3 reads TGTACCAGCAGTCGCCTAGAGGGTGAGCAGTACTTC. As protein: CTSSRLEGEQYF.

There are many counts of this clonotype. The chain couples TRBV28 to TRBJ1-1; D gene ambiguous. This CDR3 region has 12 residues. Germline-derived CDR1 and CDR2 are MDHEN and SYDVKM. Trimming cost V 6 bases and J 5 bases, with 10 bases left between them. CDR3 in DNA: TGTGCCAGCAGCCGTACTGGGACTGAAGCTTTCTTT. The encoded protein is CASSRTGTEAFF.

As regards this clonotype: Because the CDR3 is missing its conserved closing phenylalanine or tryptophan, this is likely a read error. The chain is built from TRBV29-1 and TRBJ2-7; possibly TRBD1 or TRBD2 for D (5 bases each). This CDR3 is built from 18 residues. The germline V and J ends were trimmed by 2 bases and 8 bases, with 31 bases remaining between them. Germline V lookup: CDR1 SQVTM, CDR2 ANQGSEA. CDR3 sequence (DNA): TGCAGCGTTGAAAGTCGTGGGAGAATTACCGGCGTGGAGGACAAGCAGTACTCC. Protein product: CSVESRGRITGVEDKQYS.

Turning to this clonotype: This may stem from a read error, because a much larger clone lies one nucleotide away. The genes are TRBV6-4 and TRBJ2-3; 7 bases are a match to TRBD2. Germline V gene sequence: CDR1 MRHNA, CDR2 SNTAGT. This CDR3 is 15 amino acids long. V lost 3 bases and J lost 4; bases outside the gene matches: 7. The CDR3 coding sequence is TGTGCCAGCAGTGAACTAGTGGGAGGGGCAGATACGCAGTATTTT. This codes for CASSELVGGADTQYF.

A word on this clonotype: This is likely a read error, given that the CDR3 carries no conserved phenylalanine or tryptophan at its end. The V gene is TRBV10-3, the J gene TRBJ2-2, with 8 bases fitting TRBD1. This CDR3 region has 15 residues. Germline lookup yields CDR1 ENHRY and CDR2 SYGVKD. The CDR3 sequence is CAINESTGGTGELFL. The CDR3 DNA is TGTGCCATCAATGAGTCTACAGGGGGCACCGGGGAGCTGTTTTTA.

This clonotype was seen only a few times. CDR3 protein: CASREDQGGNQPQHF. The CDR3 DNA sequence: TGTGCCAGCAGAGAGGATCAGGGCGGCAATCAGCCCCAGCATTTT. The genes are TRBV2 and TRBJ1-5; the D gene is possibly TRBD1 (5 bases). Germline V gene lookup returns CDR1 SNHLY and CDR2 FYNNEI. The V end lost 6 bases, the J end lost 2 bases, and 14 bases lay between the germline ends. The CDR3 runs 15 residues.

This chain connects TRBV7-3 to TRBJ2-7; no clear D. This CDR3 spans 13 amino acids. V was clipped by 4 bases and J by 3 bases, with 10 bases between them. In germline, CDR1 is SGHTA, CDR2 FQGTGA. CDR3 nucleotide sequence: TGTGCCAGCAGCTCCCTGGCCGGCTACGAGCAGTACTTC. It is translated as CASSSLAGYEQYF.

This chain's CDR3 is CASSQFRGDDTEAFF. The CDR3 DNA follows: TGCGCCAGCAGCCAATTCAGGGGGGATGACACTGAAGCTTTCTTT. The chain links TRBV4-1 to TRBJ1-1; 7 positions match TRBD1. The CDR3 loop spans 15 amino acids. Germline CDR1 reads MGHRA; CDR2 reads YSYEKL. V lost 2 bases and J lost 3; bases outside the gene matches: 6.

The table lists this clonotype with many counts. This chain uses TRBV6-5 with TRBJ1-1; weak D call: TRBD1 (5 bases). Trimming stripped 7 bases from V and 4 bases from J, with 16 bases between. Germline V gene sequence: CDR1 MNHEY, CDR2 SVGAGI. This CDR3 region has 14 residues. The CDR3 sequence: CASTSGGRATEAFF. The DNA of the CDR3 is TGTGCCAGCACCTCTGGGGGTCGGGCCACTGAAGCTTTCTTT.

Regarding this clonotype: A junction end diverges from the germline sequence, so it may reflect a read error. The J gene is TRBJ2-7, the V gene TRBV20-1, with D perhaps TRBD1 or TRBD2 (5 bases each). The length of the CDR3 is 12 residues. Per the germline V gene, CDR1 is DFQATT and CDR2 is SNEGSKA (reference sequence). The CDR3 region has the DNA TGCACTGCTAGAGGGGATGGGTTCGAGCAGTACTTC. This translates into CTARGDGFEQYF.

Many counts were recorded for this clonotype. V and J are TRBV10-3 and TRBJ1-2; D gene ambiguous. Germline V lookup: CDR1 ENHRY, CDR2 SYGVKD. The V and J ends lost 4 bases and 2 bases respectively, with 2 bases between them. The CDR3 has 11 amino acids. The CDR3 sequence: CAISGNYGYTF. DNA of the CDR3: TGTGCCATCAGTGGGAACTATGGCTACACCTTC.

A note on this clonotype: As the CDR3 is not closed by the conserved phenylalanine or tryptophan, this likely results from a read error. The chain has TRBV4-1 and TRBJ1-6; perhaps TRBD1 as D (6 bases). The V end lost 1 base, the J end lost 7 bases, and 11 bases lay between the germline ends. Looked up from germline, CDR1 is MGHRA and CDR2 is YSYEKL. The CDR3 loop spans 15 amino acids. CDR3 sequence reads: CASSQAQGQNSPLHL. The CDR3 nucleotides read TGCGCCAGCAGCCAAGCTCAGGGGCAGAATTCACCCCTCCACCTT.

This clonotype was seen only once. An end of the junction does not agree with germline; a read error may underlie this. The CDR3 spells CASGYPLAGGERYF. DNA of the CDR3: TGTGCCAGCGGTTATCCACTAGCGGGTGGTGAGCGGTACTTC. This chain uses TRBV6-6 with TRBJ2-7; TRBD2 matches 9 bases. CDR1 MNHNY and CDR2 SVGAGI come from the germline V gene (reference sequence). The CDR3 covers 14 residues.

In the case of this clonotype: The junction differs from germline at one of its ends, possibly a read error. The chain carries TRBV28 and TRBJ2-2; 8 bases fit TRBD2. The V gene's germline CDR1 is MDHEN and CDR2 SYDVKM. CDR3 length: 19 amino acids. The CDR3 DNA sequence: TGTACCAGCATTAAAAACCGGGGGGGCTCGTTAAGTCGGGCCGGGGAGCTGTTTTTT. The encoded protein is CTSIKNRGGSLSRAGELFF. Supplemented by reference TRBV28 and TRBJ2-2, the full variable domain reads DVKVTQSSRYLVKRTGEKVFLECVQDMDHENMFWYRQDPGLGLRLIYFSYDVKMKEKGDIPEGYSVSREKKERFSLILESASTNQTSMYLCTSIKNRGGSLSRAGELFFGEGSRLTVL.